Listed below are T cell receptor beta chains from one sample, sequenced in a study of CXCR3-negative and CXCR3-positive naive CD8 T cells. TCRdb processed the 5' RACE reads again and assigns one entry to each CDR3 protein, with no DNA. This listing includes approximately 47,000 distinct CDR3 sequences. The specimen was naive CXCR3- CD8+ T cells from blood. The receptors shown here come from a human donor in good health. Some clones in this sample may be carry-over from other donors' samples. The CDR3 runs from the conserved cysteine through the conserved F or W.

j_call v_call cdr3_aa
TRBJ1-4 TRBV5-1 CASSWTGEAEKLFF
TRBJ1-1 TRBV5-5 CASSLVRVGSTEAFF
TRBJ2-1 TRBV5-1 CASSPTGSSYNEQFF
TRBJ2-2 TRBV5-1 CASSNTGVPGELFF
TRBJ2-7 TRBV6-1 CASSEARVAPTGEQYF
TRBJ2-7 TRBV5-1 CASSPTAGNEQYF
TRBJ2-7 TRBV20-1 CTATSGQGYEQYF
TRBJ2-6 TRBV29-1 CSVEGSPGANVLTF
TRBJ2-3 TRBV20-1 CSADPSGVVDTQYF
TRBJ2-5 TRBV29-1 CSVPFQETQYF
TRBJ1-1 TRBV28 CASSSSRGNTEAFF
TRBJ2-7 TRBV27 CASGSGPTYEQYF
TRBJ2-7 TRBV29-1 CSVEIRGDSNEQYF
TRBJ2-2 TRBV20-1 CSARGLSGDTGELFF
TRBJ1-1 TRBV20-1 CSATYSGEAEAFF
TRBJ2-1 TRBV12-5 CASGFSTVYNEQFF
TRBJ2-2 TRBV6-4 CASSENSGENTGELFF
TRBJ1-5 TRBV12-5 CASGLDGDRVGQPQHF
TRBJ2-7 TRBV15 CATSRGSDGYEQYF
TRBJ2-3 TRBV20-1 CSARDVFGLAELTDTQYF
TRBJ2-3 TRBV30 CAWGAGTDTQYF
TRBJ1-1 TRBV28 CASSPTGEAFF
TRBJ2-7 TRBV7-6 CASSWGPTYEQYF
TRBJ2-5 TRBV6-5 CASSYSRAWATGQETQYF
TRBJ2-5 TRBV28 CASSLVVSETQYF
TRBJ2-7 TRBV29-1 CSVEGLAGEEQYF
TRBJ2-7 TRBV7-3 CASGRGGPDEQYF
TRBJ2-1 TRBV21-1 CASCTGTSGGGNEQFF
TRBJ2-7 TRBV7-2 CASSHRRKTYEQYF
TRBJ2-5 TRBV7-3 CASSSYIVQGAKETQYF
TRBJ2-4 TRBV7-2 CASSRYLALNIQYF
TRBJ1-5 TRBV5-5 CASSFRQGDQPQHF
TRBJ2-7 TRBV5-6 CASSPRTTTYEQYF
TRBJ2-1 TRBV24-1 CATSDQGQAYNEQFF
TRBJ2-3 TRBV5-5 CASSSQTSSLGDTQYF
TRBJ2-7 TRBV13 CASSSNSRTGRGDEQYF
TRBJ2-7 TRBV4-2 CASSQFNRDEQYF
TRBJ2-2 TRBV28 CASSSSRLAANTGELFF
TRBJ2-5 TRBV12-3/TRBV12-4 CASSTTETQYF
TRBJ2-1 TRBV6-4 CASSAETNNEQFF
TRBJ1-2 TRBV6-5 CASSYLGPRPINYGYTF
TRBJ1-2 TRBV7-9 CASSLVLYGYTF
TRBJ2-7 TRBV14 CASSPDRRPYEQYF
TRBJ2-7 TRBV6-2/TRBV6-3 CASRSPDYHTYYEQYF
TRBJ2-7 TRBV12-3/TRBV12-4 CASSTRDYLDYEQYF
TRBJ2-7 TRBV14 CASSPTAYGPYEQYF
TRBJ2-2 TRBV27 CASSLYASATGELFF
TRBJ1-5 TRBV7-6 CASSLDSGTGSQPQHF